This paragraph covers one T cell receptor beta chain sequence. The target antigen is unknown. Here immunoSEQ multiplex PCR was the method, and the copy in TCRdb shows in-frame clones only, minus some. In the table there are tens of thousands of clones, over 75% of which are singletons. This sample was taken from a study of OX40 agonist ivuxolimab in advanced cancers. Overall study results and limits: Antigen targets of the expanded peripheral T cells went undetermined. By week 6 at 0.1 to 3.0 mg/kg, blood CD4+ and CD8+ T cells had expanded clonally.

This CDR3 has 15 residues. Germline-derived CDR1 and CDR2 are SGHTA and FQGNSA. The V segment lost 7 bases and the J segment 4 bases; nucleotides outside the gene matches: 7. This chain links TRBV7-2 with TRBJ2-3; 11 bases match TRBD2. The sequence was obtained from an adult with an advanced solid tumor such as melanoma, head and neck, liver or kidney cancer. The specimen comprised CD4+ or CD8+ T cells sorted from blood, sampled in a trial of the OX40 agonist ivuxolimab. Here the CDR3 reads CASTVPGLAADTQYF. The CDR3, as DNA: TGTGCCAGCACCGTCCCGGGACTAGCGGCAGATACGCAGTATTTT.